What follows is one TCR beta chain and its context. No antigen is known for it. No much larger clonotype is one base removed from it; base qualities were not supplied. Collaborating institutions collected whole blood in K2EDTA tubes following their own protocols. For TCRbeta analysis, collaborators shipped samples as frozen whole blood, isolated PBMCs, or DNA extracted from either of those sample types. CDR1 SEHNR and CDR2 FQNEAQ were looked up in the germline V gene (reference sequence). A distance of 23 bases separates the germline ends of V and J, which lose 4 bases and 5 bases respectively. From the cysteine through the phenylalanine, the CDR3 covers 17 amino acids. The CDR3 DNA has 51 bases and is translated from base 1. The immunoSEQ Assay, a bias-controlled multiplex PCR, was used to amplify TCRbeta CDR3 regions from genomic DNA. In the original analysis: The number of nucleated cells in each sample was estimated by amplification of reference gene primers within the assay. To quantify the absolute abundance of each unique TCRbeta CDR3 rearrangement, sequence reads were collapsed and filtered. For each sample, productive Simpson clonality was calculated as the square root of Simpson's diversity index across productive rearrangements. Not all clones reach the TCRdb copy of this immuneACCESS table, which keeps in-frame sequences only. Checked studies attribute under half of the gap to unresolved V genes and leave the rest unexplained. The V and J calls and clone size come from that table; D and trimming were worked out from the DNA. The sample includes about 53,000 clones, with 90% to 95% observed a single time. The top ten hold approximately 3% of the sample.

The sample originates from a study of blood T cell repertoires in COVID-19 (dated by TCRdb to 2018 to 2021). A note on the overall study: Samples from collaborators originated in the United States, Italy and Spain and spanned both the acute and convalescent phases of COVID-19. The prospective study material was composed of cDNA or gDNA derived from T cells, B-cell-depleted T cells, or PBMCs. The dataset comprised deeply sampled blood TCRbeta repertoires from subjects exposed to, actively infected with, or recovered from COVID-19. The repertoires were released in a freely available public database meant as a resource for research on the immune response to SARS-CoV-2. Samples were obtained from the ongoing ImmuneRACE study (first 160 participants) and from about 1,300 subjects provided by 6 global collaborators. A de-identified subject ID, COVID-19 status, age in years and sex were almost always included in the sample metadata. HLA class I and class II types, where available, came from metadata supplied by the sample provider rather than from assay-based typing.

On the study overall, not on this receptor specifically: Clinical and demographic metadata were provided uncurated, with the amount varying by source and participant.

This TCR was recovered from a human donor in a cohort sampled during active COVID-19. The sequence links TRBV7-9 to TRBJ2-5, and perhaps TRBD2 as D gene, on 7 matching bases. Sequencing used peripheral blood. Read as DNA, the sequence is TGTGCCAGCAGCTCCTCAATGGGGGGCGGGGGTATTGAGACCCAGTACTTC. This encodes CASSSSMGGGGIETQYF.